The entry below describes one T cell receptor (beta chain). The sample originates from a study of T cell changes during pregnancy in multiple sclerosis. Sequencing used immunoSEQ multiplex PCR; TCRdb keeps in-frame clones, though not all of them. Of 50,000 to 75,000 clones in the sample, 90% to 95% were seen once. Germline V gives CDR1 SGHVS, CDR2 FQNEAQ. CDR3 size: 14 residues. V lost 1 base and J lost 0, with 7 bases in between. This receptor was identified in a female donor in good health, enrolled as a control in a pregnancy study. The sample was peripheral blood, taken in the third trimester of pregnancy. V is TRBV7-8 and J is TRBJ2-7, with a possible D match to TRBD2 (5 bases). CDR3: CASSLVRDSYEQYF. In nucleotides, the CDR3 is TGTGCCAGCAGCTTAGTTCGGGACTCCTACGAGCAGTACTTC.